A single sample is the source of the 26 T cell receptor beta chains below, sequenced in a study of T-cell reconstitution after alpha-beta-depleted transplantation in children. As it was prepared, the TCRbeta library received unique molecular identifiers. MiXCR, run by TCRdb on the PCR reads, gives a single entry per CDR3 protein. The repertoire holds about 540,000 distinct CDR3 sequences, with roughly 18% as singletons. Here the sequenced sample was PBMCs from the stem cell graft donor, taken from the stem cell graft. These receptor sequences come from a human donor who donated a stem cell graft to a child with acute lymphoblastic leukemia.

As DNA, the CDR3 is TGTGCCAGCAGGGGAGGAGGGGACACTGAAGCTTTCTTT. Translating gives CASRGGGDTEAFF. The rearrangement joins TRBV5-4 to TRBJ1-1, with TRBD1 as a possible D gene (5 bases). Germline values: CDR1 SGHNT, CDR2 YYREEE (reference sequence). The CDR3 is made up of 13 amino acids. The ends were cut back, 5 bases at V and 3 bases at J, with 11 bases in the middle.

V gene TRBV5-1 combines with J gene TRBJ2-1; TRBD2 might be the D (6 bases). CDR1 and CDR2 from the germline V gene are SGHRS and YFSETQ. The CDR3 covers 14 residues. V lost 7 bases and J lost 1, with 12 bases in between. CDR3 coding DNA: TGCGCCAGCCGGAGGGGACCATCCTACAATGAGCAGTTCTTC. It encodes CASRRGPSYNEQFF.

This rearrangement joins TRBV4-2 to TRBJ1-2, with D maybe TRBD1 (5 bases). The CDR3 totals 15 residues. Germline V lookup: CDR1 LGHNA, CDR2 YNFKEQ. V lost 2 bases and J lost 2, with 12 bases in between. The DNA for the CDR3 is TGTGCCAGCAGCCAAAGTACCCAGGGCAACTATGGCTACACCTTC. Translation: CASSQSTQGNYGYTF.

This clonotype was counted a few times. The rearrangement uses TRBV9 and TRBJ2-7, with D unresolved. This CDR3 is built from 14 residues. Germline V gene sequence: CDR1 SGDLS, CDR2 YYNGEE. Trimming left V 4 bases short and J 5 bases short, with 16 bases between. The CDR3 bases are TGTGCCAGCAGCCGGGCTAGGGTTACCGACGAGCAGTACTTC. The encoded protein is CASSRARVTDEQYF.

This clonotype was found a few times. The rearrangement joins TRBV6-1 to TRBJ1-2, with TRBD1 matching over 12 bases. Germline-derived CDR1 and CDR2 are MNHNS and SASEGT. This CDR3 is built from 16 residues. After removal of 8 bases from V and 4 bases from J, the junction contained 11 bases not matched to a gene. Here the CDR3 DNA reads TGTGCCAGCCTACTTAGGGGACAGGGGGCAGGCTATGGCTACACCTTC. Its translation is CASLLRGQGAGYGYTF.

This clonotype occurred a few times. This chain links TRBV28 with TRBJ2-3; D is possibly TRBD1 or TRBD2 (7 bases each). CDR3 length equals 15 residues. CDR1 MDHEN and CDR2 SYDVKM come from the germline V gene. V lost 6 bases and J 0 bases, leaving 13 bases between the germline ends. The CDR3 is CASSPRGGSTDTQYF. The CDR3 DNA sequence: TGTGCCAGCAGCCCCAGGGGGGGTAGCACAGATACGCAGTATTTT.

The chain couples TRBV10-2 to TRBJ2-3; no clear D gene. Germline CDR1 WSHSY, CDR2 SAAADI. This CDR3 contains 14 residues. The V gene lost 5 bases and the J gene lost 1 base, with 10 bases spanning the gap. The CDR3 nucleotides read TGCGCCAGCAGTTCCCCGTTCCGCACAGATACGCAGTATTTT. As protein: CASSSPFRTDTQYF.

This clonotype was found a few times. The chain combines TRBV15 with TRBJ2-7, with a possible D match to TRBD1 (5 bases). CDR1 is LNHNV, CDR2 YYDKDF, per germline (reference sequence). V lost 1 base and J lost 0, with 7 bases in between. This CDR3 is built from 14 residues. The CDR3 coding sequence is TGTGCCACCAGCAGAGCAGACAGCTCCTACGAGCAGTACTTC. Amino acids: CATSRADSSYEQYF.

In its sample, this clonotype was seen a few times. The rearrangement uses TRBV6-5 and TRBJ2-5, with a possible D match to TRBD1 (5 bases). The length of the CDR3 is 15 residues. The V end lost 2 bases, the J end lost 4 bases, and 14 bases lay between the germline ends. Germline lookup yields CDR1 MNHEY and CDR2 SVGAGI. The CDR3 DNA reads TGTGCCAGCAGTTACAAAATAGGGGCTCGAGAGACCCAGTACTTC. The encoded protein is CASSYKIGARETQYF.

This clonotype was detected many times. The chain carries TRBV20-1 and TRBJ2-1, with D hard to call. The CDR3 has 19 amino acids. V dropped 6 bases and J dropped 9 bases, with 36 bases sitting between them. Per the germline V gene, CDR1 is DFQATT and CDR2 is SNEGSKA (reference sequence). CDR3 region: CSASGTPRIRVSAPGEQFF. DNA for the CDR3: TGCAGTGCGAGTGGCACCCCACGGATCCGGGTGTCAGCCCCTGGTGAGCAGTTCTTC.

This clonotype was seen a handful of times. This chain connects TRBV25-1 to TRBJ1-4; TRBD1 matches 8 bases. Germline CDR1 is MGHDK and CDR2 is SYGVNS. This CDR3 spans 17 amino acids. V was clipped by 1 base and J by 7 bases; unmatched bases: 11. CDR3 coding DNA: TGTGCCAGCAGTGAATTCGGCAGGGGGCGAGGAGGTGAAAAACTGTTTTTT. Translated, it gives CASSEFGRGRGGEKLFF.

The chain uses TRBV12-3 or TRBV12-4 and TRBJ2-5; possible D gene TRBD2, 6 bases. This CDR3 is built from 14 residues. V lost 3 bases to trimming and J lost 7 bases, with 15 bases between them. The CDR3, as DNA: TGTGCCAGCAGTTTGACTACCCAGGAGGGGACCCAGTACTTC. Translation: CASSLTTQEGTQYF.

The rearrangement links TRBV5-5 to TRBJ2-7; 10 positions match TRBD2. CDR3 length equals 14 residues. With 3 bases clipped from V and 7 bases from J, the junction kept 7 bases outside the gene matches. The germline gives CDR1 SGHKS, CDR2 YYEKEE (reference sequence). The CDR3 sequence is CASSSLAGVREQYF. Here the CDR3 DNA reads TGTGCCAGCAGCTCGCTAGCGGGAGTGAGGGAGCAGTACTTC.

This clonotype occurred a few times. The gene calls are TRBV7-9 and TRBJ1-3; 8 positions agree with TRBD1. This CDR3 spans 15 amino acids. The junction had 3 bases not matched to a gene; V was cut back by 5 bases and J by 0 bases. Germline assignment: CDR1 SEHNR and CDR2 FQNEAQ (reference sequence). The DNA for the CDR3 is TGTGCCAGCAGCCAAGGACAGGGCTCTGGAAACACCATATATTTT. Translating it yields CASSQGQGSGNTIYF.

The rearrangement joins TRBV6-6 to TRBJ2-5; D gene unclear. Germline assignment: CDR1 MNHNY and CDR2 SVGAGI (reference sequence). This CDR3 is built from 14 residues. Trimming left V 4 bases short and J 6 bases short, with 15 bases between. The CDR3 DNA reads TGTGCCAGCAGTTTTAAGTTAGAAAGTCAGACCCAGTACTTC. Protein: CASSFKLESQTQYF.

There are a few counts of this clonotype. The chain employs TRBV20-1 and TRBJ1-2, with TRBD1 as a possible D gene (5 bases). CDR3 length equals 13 residues. Looked up from germline, CDR1 is DFQATT and CDR2 is SNEGSKA (reference sequence). V was trimmed by 0 bases and J by 2 bases, leaving 7 bases between them. The CDR3 DNA reads as TGCAGTGCTAGAGAGGGGCAGAACTATGGCTACACCTTC. Its protein product is CSAREGQNYGYTF.

The chain is built from TRBV12-3 or TRBV12-4 and TRBJ2-3; D tentatively reads TRBD1 or TRBD2 (5 bases each). The CDR3 consists of 15 residues. V was trimmed by 7 bases and J by 6 bases, leaving 20 bases between them. CDR3 amino acids: CASMVFGTTVDTQYF. CDR3 coding DNA: TGTGCCAGCATGGTATTTGGGACCACCGTGGATACGCAGTATTTT.

This clonotype was detected a few times. This chain connects TRBV12-3 or TRBV12-4 to TRBJ2-1, with 8 bases aligning to TRBD2. This CDR3 is 15 amino acids long. V gave up 4 bases and J gave up 0 bases; unmatched junction bases: 2. The CDR3 here is CASSSSGFSYNEQFF. The CDR3 DNA is TGTGCCAGCAGTTCTAGCGGGTTCTCCTACAATGAGCAGTTCTTC.

CDR3 loop: CASSSPDRGNTREQYF. Here the CDR3 DNA reads TGTGCCAGCAGCTCCCCGGACAGGGGGAACACTAGGGAGCAGTACTTC. V and J are TRBV7-9 and TRBJ2-7; 10 bases map to TRBD1. The V and J ends lost 4 bases and 7 bases, in that order; junction bases with no gene match: 13. The length of the CDR3 is 16 residues. CDR1 and CDR2 (germline): SEHNR, FQNEAQ (reference sequence). The whole variable domain, remainder taken from reference TRBV7-9 and TRBJ2-7, is DTGVSQNPRHKITKRGQNVTFRCDPISEHNRLYWYRQTLGQGPEFLTYFQNEAQLEKSRLLSDRFSAERPKGSFSTLEIQRTEQGDSAMYLCASSSPDRGNTREQYFGPGTRLTVT.

This clonotype occurred many times. The chain uses TRBV5-1 and TRBJ2-1; 9 positions agree with TRBD2. The CDR3 has 11 amino acids. The ends lost 7 bases at V and 10 bases at J; junction bases unmatched: 3. Germline CDR1 SGHRS, CDR2 YFSETQ. CDR3 DNA sequence: TGCGCCAGCCGGCTAGCGGGAGAGCAGTTCTTC. Residues: CASRLAGEQFF. Together with reference TRBV5-1 and TRBJ2-1, the CDR3 gives the full variable domain: KAGVTQTPRYLIKTRGQQVTLSCSPISGHRSVSWYQQTPGQGLQFLFEYFSETQRNKGNFPGRFSGRQFSNSRSEMNVSTLELGDSALYLCASRLAGEQFFGPGTRLTVL.

Only a few counts were recorded for this clonotype. CDR3 nucleotide sequence: TGTGCCAGCAGCCGGGGACTAGCGGACTACGAGCAGTACTTC. Amino acid sequence: CASSRGLADYEQYF. The V call is TRBV5-6, the J call TRBJ2-7, with TRBD2 matching 11 bases. J lost 3 bases, V lost 4 bases, and 3 bases had no gene match. CDR3 length equals 14 residues. Germline CDR1 and CDR2: SGHDT and YYEEEE.

The chain has TRBV7-9 and TRBJ1-2; no firm D call. Germline V gives CDR1 SEHNR, CDR2 FQNEAQ (reference sequence). The CDR3 is 13 amino acids. The V end was cut by 8 bases, the J end by 8 bases, with 18 bases between. The CDR3 DNA reads as TGTGCCAGCGTCCACAGCGGGCTAGAAGGCTACACCTTC. This translates into CASVHSGLEGYTF.

The V gene is TRBV5-1, the J gene TRBJ2-1; the D is unclear. CDR1 and CDR2 (germline): SGHRS, YFSETQ. The CDR3 spans 13 residues. V dropped 5 bases and J dropped 5 bases, with 11 bases sitting between them. CDR3 nucleotides: TGCGCCAGCAGAGTTAACACGGACAATGAGCAGTTCTTC. Translating it yields CASRVNTDNEQFF.

As to this clonotype: Because it lacks the conserved phenylalanine or tryptophan at the end, this CDR3 is likely a read error. The chain has TRBV5-1 and TRBJ2-7; D possibly corresponds to TRBD2 (5 bases). Germline V gene data show CDR1 as SGHRS and CDR2 as YFSETQ. CDR3 length: 12 amino acids. Trimming took off 3 bases at V and 3 bases at J, with 7 bases between the two ends. The CDR3 here is CASSWAGYEQYL. As DNA, the CDR3 is TGCGCCAGCAGCTGGGCGGGCTACGAGCAGTACCTC.

The table lists this clonotype with a few counts. V and J are TRBV2 and TRBJ1-2; D is unresolved. This CDR3 has 10 amino acids. Germline V gene sequence: CDR1 SNHLY, CDR2 FYNNEI. V was clipped by 9 bases and J by 2 bases, with 4 bases between them. The CDR3 nucleotides read TGTGCCAGTTCAAACTATGGCTACACCTTC. As protein: CASSNYGYTF.

This clonotype showed up just a few times. The chain recombines TRBV20-1 with TRBJ2-7, with TRBD2 matching over 12 bases. This CDR3 region has 14 residues. Germline V gene sequence: CDR1 DFQATT, CDR2 SNEGSKA (reference sequence). Losses at the gene ends were 5 bases for V and 4 bases for J; bases not matched to a gene: 6. CDR3 sequence reads: CSARGLAGSYEQYF. The CDR3 DNA is TGCAGTGCTCGAGGACTAGCGGGGTCGTACGAGCAGTACTTC.